This T cell receptor (beta chain) appears in the sequencing data of a study of cytomegalovirus exposure and HLA in healthy donors. Turning to the study itself: In an early release, HLA-typed donors contributed 75 million to 85 million unique TCR sequences. Findings of the study overall: Associated with cytomegalovirus, according to the listing, were 150 to 200 TCR beta chains.

As to this clone: The target antigen is unknown.

The PCR contained 60 Vbeta and 13 Jbeta primers. The assay was immunoSEQ multiplex PCR, and TCRdb's table has in-frame clones only and misses some. The sample lists 95,000 to 150,000 clones; less than 80% were seen once. The CDR3 runs 14 residues. Germline CDR1 and CDR2: MNHEY and SMNVEV (reference sequence). Trimming took 2 bases from V and 4 from J; bases not matched to a gene: 3. V and J are TRBV27 and TRBJ2-5; TRBD1 aligns across 8 bases. Sample: PBMCs. The TCR sequence derives from a man in his forties or fifties in good health and CMV-seropositive. In nucleotides, the CDR3 is TGTGCCAGCAGTTTACACAGGGGGACAGAGACCCAGTACTTC. Translated: CASSLHRGTETQYF.